These 15 T cell receptor beta chains came from one sample sequenced in a study of radiotherapy plus CTLA-4 blockade in lung cancer. Assay: immunoSEQ multiplex PCR; the TCRdb copy retains only in-frame clones and omits some. The sample has around 45,000 clones; 60% to 80% are singletons. The specimen was peripheral blood, collected from a patient treated with radiotherapy plus ipilimumab. The source is a human donor with non-small cell lung cancer who had stable disease on radiotherapy plus ipilimumab.

The chain has TRBV7-6 and TRBJ1-2; 7 bases agree with TRBD1. The CDR3 consists of 15 residues. Unmatched junction bases numbered 13, after V lost 4 bases and J lost 8 bases. In germline, CDR1 is SGHVS, CDR2 FNYEAQ. The CDR3 spells CASSSRQGGALGYTF. The CDR3 nucleotides read TGTGCCAGCAGCTCCCGACAGGGTGGTGCGTTAGGCTACACCTTC.

The chain has TRBV4-1 and TRBJ1-4; D gene uncertain. Deletions cut 0 bases from V and 7 bases from J, with 12 bases between. The CDR3 is 15 residues long. Germline CDR1 reads MGHRA; CDR2 reads YSYEKL. DNA for the CDR3: TGCGCCAGCAGCCAAGAACTGGTCCGTCCTGAAAAACTGTTTTTT. Protein product: CASSQELVRPEKLFF.

This chain connects TRBV7-3 to TRBJ2-3; perhaps TRBD2 as D (6 bases). The V and J ends lost 1 base and 3 bases respectively, with 14 bases between them. This CDR3 region has 16 residues. Germline V CDR1 and CDR2: SGHTA, FQGTGA. The CDR3 DNA is TGTGCCAGCAGCTTAAGGGGAGGTCGGGGTACAGATACGCAGTATTTT. Translation: CASSLRGGRGTDTQYF. Full variable domain (remainder filled in from reference TRBV7-3 and TRBJ2-3): GAGVSQTPSNKVTEKGKYVELRCDPISGHTALYWYRQSLGQGPEFLIYFQGTGAADDSGLPNDRFFAVRPEGSVSTLKIQRTERGDSAVYLCASSLRGGRGTDTQYFGPGTRLTVL.

The chain employs TRBV10-3 and TRBJ1-2, with D tentatively TRBD1 (6 bases). The CDR3 is 15 amino acids. Germline V lookup: CDR1 ENHRY, CDR2 SYGVKD. V was cut by 7 bases and J by 3 bases, with 18 bases left in between. The CDR3 DNA is TGTGCCATCAATCCACTGGGACATCCTGACTATGGCTACACCTTC. It encodes CAINPLGHPDYGYTF.

This clone was detected only once. The chain recombines TRBV28 with TRBJ1-4; no clear D. Germline loops: CDR1 MDHEN, CDR2 SYDVKM. Trimming cost V 4 bases and J 0 bases, with 12 bases left between them. This CDR3 contains 16 residues. The CDR3 bases are TGTGCCAGCAGTTCCCGCGGACGGGCAACTAATGAAAAACTGTTTTTT. Translation gives CASSSRGRATNEKLFF.

The chain is built from TRBV6-6 and TRBJ1-3; D is uncertain. This CDR3 comprises 13 residues. V was pared by 6 bases and J by 6 bases, with 12 bases between. CDR1 and CDR2 from the germline V gene are MNHNY and SVGAGI (reference sequence). This chain's CDR3 is CASSPLLENTIYF. The CDR3, as DNA: TGTGCCAGCAGCCCACTCTTGGAAAACACCATATATTTT.

V and J are TRBV13 and TRBJ2-3, with TRBD2 matching 15 bases. This CDR3 region has 18 residues. V was pared by 4 bases and J by 3 bases, with 8 bases of the junction left unmatched. Germline V CDR1 and CDR2: PRHDT, FYEKMQ (reference sequence). CDR3 sequence: CASSSGRTSGGATDTQYF. CDR3 coding DNA: TGTGCCAGCAGCTCCGGAAGGACTAGCGGGGGGGCAACAGATACGCAGTATTTT.

The chain combines TRBV7-3 with TRBJ2-2; no definite D call. Trimming stripped 5 bases from V and 5 bases from J, with 12 bases between. This CDR3 is 14 amino acids long. CDR1 is SGHTA, CDR2 FQGTGA, per germline. CDR3 sequence: CASSQIVGTGELFF. The CDR3 DNA reads TGTGCCAGCAGCCAGATCGTAGGGACCGGGGAGCTGTTTTTT.

This clone was seen a handful of times. The genes are TRBV5-6 and TRBJ2-6, with D hard to call. The ends were cut back, 4 bases at V and 0 bases at J, with 5 bases in the middle. Per germline, CDR1 SGHDT and CDR2 YYEEEE. The CDR3 length is 14 residues. The CDR3 DNA reads TGTGCCAGCAGCGTATACTCTGGGGCCAACGTCCTGACTTTC. Translating it yields CASSVYSGANVLTF.

The rearrangement links TRBV2 to TRBJ2-1; weak D call: TRBD1 (6 bases). CDR1 is SNHLY and CDR2 is FYNNEI in the germline V gene. The V gene lost 0 bases and the J gene lost 10 bases, with 16 bases spanning the gap. The CDR3 extends over 15 amino acids. The CDR3 region is CASSEAQTLTGEQFF. The CDR3 DNA follows: TGTGCCAGCAGTGAAGCACAAACTTTGACAGGAGAGCAGTTCTTC. Full variable domain (remainder filled in from reference TRBV2 and TRBJ2-1): EPEVTQTPSHQVTQMGQEVILRCVPISNHLYFYWYRQILGQKVEFLVSFYNNEISEKSEIFDDQFSVERPDGSNFTLKIRSTKLEDSAMYFCASSEAQTLTGEQFFGPGTRLTVL.

J is TRBJ2-5 and V is TRBV7-2; TRBD2 agrees at 11 bases. Looked up from germline, CDR1 is SGHTA and CDR2 is FQGNSA. Trimming took 1 base from V and 4 from J; bases not matched to a gene: 2. This CDR3 region has 15 residues. For the CDR3, the DNA is TGTGCCAGCAGCTTAGGTACTAGCGGGGGAGAGACCCAGTACTTC. Residues: CASSLGTSGGETQYF. The variable domain in full, with the rest retrieved from reference TRBV7-2 and TRBJ2-5, is GAGVSQSPSNKVTEKGKDVELRCDPISGHTALYWYRQSLGQGLEFLIYFQGNSAPDKSGLPSDRFSAERTGGSVSTLTIQRTQQEDSAVYLCASSLGTSGGETQYFGPGTRLLVL.

The chain uses TRBV4-1 and TRBJ1-4, with D maybe TRBD1 (5 bases). The V end was cut by 1 base, the J end by 6 bases, with 12 bases between. Germline V gene sequence: CDR1 MGHRA, CDR2 YSYEKL. The CDR3 loop spans 15 amino acids. CDR3 coding DNA: TGCGCCAGCAGCCAAGGGCCGACAGCTTATGAAAAACTGTTTTTT. Translation: CASSQGPTAYEKLFF.

The J gene is TRBJ2-1, the V gene TRBV5-4; 7 positions match TRBD1. CDR1 and CDR2 (germline): SGHNT, YYREEE (reference sequence). The CDR3 extends over 15 amino acids. The V and J ends lost 4 bases and 7 bases, in that order; junction bases with no gene match: 11. This CDR3 is CASSPDRPMVNEQFF. Here the CDR3 DNA reads TGTGCCAGCAGCCCGGACAGGCCTATGGTAAATGAGCAGTTCTTC.

The chain has TRBV5-5 and TRBJ1-2; TRBD1 matches 8 bases. Germline V gene lookup returns CDR1 SGHKS and CDR2 YYEKEE (reference sequence). J gave up 5 bases and V 5 bases, and 11 bases lay outside the gene matches. CDR3 length: 15 residues. Here the CDR3 DNA reads TGTGCCAGCAGTACCGGGACAGGTCTCTCTTATGGCTACACCTTC. Translation: CASSTGTGLSYGYTF.

V gene TRBV7-2 combines with J gene TRBJ1-1; a possible D gene is TRBD1 (6 bases). CDR3 length equals 16 residues. V lost 1 base and J lost 6, with 18 bases in between. Germline CDR1 reads SGHTA; CDR2 reads FQGNSA. CDR3 sequence reads: CASSLENTGRGSEAFF. As DNA, the CDR3 is TGTGCCAGCAGCTTAGAGAACACAGGGAGGGGGTCTGAAGCTTTCTTT.